The clone carrying this T cell receptor beta chain was detected ten times or more. Antigen unknown. Time point defined: newly diagnosed GD, antithyroid drugs for less than 3 months. Following extraction of RNA from PBMCs, that RNA was used to make the TCR library. Building of the TCR beta libraries involved iRepertoire HTBI primers and Arm-PCR of CDR3 regions. TCRdb called the multiplex PCR reads again in MiXCR, with one record for every CDR3 protein. This table holds about 460,000 distinct CDR3 sequences, around 15% found once. The data derive from a study of regulatory T cells in long-lasting Graves disease. Study conclusions and caveats: The sample size was small, and this may have reduced accuracy. Segments TRBV28, TRBJ1-2 and TRBJ2-5 showed preferential usage in persistent disease.

The V end lost 5 bases, the J end lost 8 bases, and 12 bases lay between the germline ends. CDR1 and CDR2 (germline): MDHEN, SYDVKM. The CDR3 is made up of 12 amino acids. The sample also formed part of further work on T cells in Graves' hyperthyroidism and ophthalmopathy.

The receptor's source is a woman aged 45-59 years with Graves disease. The sequencing here drew on peripheral blood mononuclear cells (PBMCs), taken at new diagnosis, from a patient treated with antithyroid drugs. The chain recombines TRBV28 with TRBJ1-2, with D tentatively TRBD1 (6 bases). The CDR3 spells CASSPGAGGYTF. The CDR3 nucleotides are TGTGCCAGCAGTCCAGGGGCCGGGGGCTACACCTTC.